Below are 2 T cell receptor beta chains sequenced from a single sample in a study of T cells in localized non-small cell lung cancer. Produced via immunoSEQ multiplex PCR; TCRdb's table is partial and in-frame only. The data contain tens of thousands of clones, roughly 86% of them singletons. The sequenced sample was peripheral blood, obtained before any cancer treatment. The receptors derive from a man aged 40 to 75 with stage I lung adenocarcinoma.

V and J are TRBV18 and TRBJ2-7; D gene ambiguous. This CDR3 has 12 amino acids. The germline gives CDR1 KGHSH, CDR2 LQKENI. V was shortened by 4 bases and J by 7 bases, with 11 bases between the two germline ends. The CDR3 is CASSLSMDEQYF. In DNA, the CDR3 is TGTGCCAGCTCACTTTCTATGGATGAGCAGTACTTC.

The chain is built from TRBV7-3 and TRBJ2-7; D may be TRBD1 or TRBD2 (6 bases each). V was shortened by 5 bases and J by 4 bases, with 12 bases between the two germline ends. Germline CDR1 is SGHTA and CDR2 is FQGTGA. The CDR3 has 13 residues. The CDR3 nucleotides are TGTGCCAGCAGCCCCCAAGGGGGGTACGAGCAGTACTTC. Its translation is CASSPQGGYEQYF.